This TCR beta chain was observed in a study of blood T cell repertoires in COVID-19. About the study: Specimens from acute and convalescent COVID-19 originated in the United States, Italy and Spain. PBMCs, B-cell-depleted T cells, or T cells provided the cDNA or gDNA that made up the material.

As originally analysed: Amplified reference gene primers provided the basis for estimating nucleated cell counts. Only in-frame clones appear in the TCRdb table, and some are missing; sequencing was by immunoSEQ multiplex PCR. V, J and clone size derive from that table, while D and trimming were established from the DNA sequence. The data show about 5,600 clones, approximately 88% seen once. CDR3 size: 14 residues. Per germline, CDR1 MNHEY and CDR2 SVGEGT. V gave up 2 bases and J gave up 3 bases; unmatched junction bases: 3. The specimen was peripheral blood. The source of this sequence is a human donor in a cohort sampled during active COVID-19. The chain has TRBV6-2 or TRBV6-3 and TRBJ2-5, with 7 bases fitting TRBD2. Here the CDR3 reads CASSYLAEKETQYF. The CDR3 bases are TGTGCCAGCAGTTACCTAGCGGAAAAAGAGACCCAGTACTTC.